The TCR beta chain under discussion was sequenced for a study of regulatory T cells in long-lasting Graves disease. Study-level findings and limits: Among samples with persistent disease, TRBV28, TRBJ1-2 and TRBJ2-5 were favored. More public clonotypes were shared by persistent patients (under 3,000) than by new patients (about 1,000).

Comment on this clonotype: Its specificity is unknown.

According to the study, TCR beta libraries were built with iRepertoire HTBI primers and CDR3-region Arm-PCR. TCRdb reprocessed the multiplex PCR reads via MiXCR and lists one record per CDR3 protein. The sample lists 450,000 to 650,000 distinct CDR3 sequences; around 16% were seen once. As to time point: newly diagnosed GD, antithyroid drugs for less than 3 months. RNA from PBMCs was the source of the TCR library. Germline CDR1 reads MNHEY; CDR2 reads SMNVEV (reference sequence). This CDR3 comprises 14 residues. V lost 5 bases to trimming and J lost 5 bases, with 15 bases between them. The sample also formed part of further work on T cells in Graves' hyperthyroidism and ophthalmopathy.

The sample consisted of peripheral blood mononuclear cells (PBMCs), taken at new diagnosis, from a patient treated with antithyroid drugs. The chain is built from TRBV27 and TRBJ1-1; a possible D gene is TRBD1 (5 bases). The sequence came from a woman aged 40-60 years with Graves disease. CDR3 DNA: TGTGCCAGCAGTACCCGGGGCTGGGGGACTGAAGCTTTCTTT. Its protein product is CASSTRGWGTEAFF.